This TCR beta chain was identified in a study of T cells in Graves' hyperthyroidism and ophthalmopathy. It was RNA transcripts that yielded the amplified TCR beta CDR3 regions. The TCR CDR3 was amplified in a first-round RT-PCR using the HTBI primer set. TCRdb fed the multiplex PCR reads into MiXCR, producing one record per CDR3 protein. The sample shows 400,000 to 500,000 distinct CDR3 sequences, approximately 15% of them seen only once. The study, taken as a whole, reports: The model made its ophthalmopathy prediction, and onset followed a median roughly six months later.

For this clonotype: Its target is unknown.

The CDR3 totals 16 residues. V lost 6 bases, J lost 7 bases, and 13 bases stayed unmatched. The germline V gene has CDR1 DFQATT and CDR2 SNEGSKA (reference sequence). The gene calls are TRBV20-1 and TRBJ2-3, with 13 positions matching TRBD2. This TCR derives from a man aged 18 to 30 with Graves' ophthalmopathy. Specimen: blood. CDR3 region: CSALTSGRDLLHTQYF. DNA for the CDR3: TGCAGTGCCCTTACTAGCGGGAGGGACTTGCTACATACGCAGTATTTT.